A selection of T cell receptor beta chains follows, all from one sample in a study of PD-1 blockade in mismatch repair-deficient tumors. Profiled with immunoSEQ multiplex PCR; TCRdb holds only in-frame clones, not every one. The data show 15,000 to 20,000 clones, with approximately 84% seen just once and 1.6% held by the top ten. This specimen consisted of PBMCs, obtained 22 weeks after starting pembrolizumab. These receptors were obtained from an adult with mismatch repair-deficient cancer. CDR3s include the opening cysteine and the closing phenylalanine or tryptophan. A D gene is named only where the DNA matches it firmly. Where a row states a size, it is once, few, many or the class of an expanded clone; other rows omit it.

. . TRBJ2-1 TRBV5-4 TGTGCCAGCAGCTTCGTCAATGAGCAGTTCTTC CASSFVNEQFF
TRBD1 . TRBJ1-6 TRBV28 TGTGCCAGCAGTTTATTAGGGACAGGGACGTCACCCCTCCACTTT CASSLLGTGTSPLHF
. few TRBJ2-7 TRBV28 TGTGCCAGCAGGGGCGGGGGCGCCTACGAGCAGTACTTC CASRGGGAYEQYF
. few TRBJ2-7 TRBV4-2 TGTGCCAGCAGCCAGGCATACAGGGTTCCCCCCTACGAGCAGTACTTC CASSQAYRVPPYEQYF
. . TRBJ1-3 TRBV5-1 TGCGCCAGCAGCGCGGACAGTTCGAACTCTGGAAACACCATATATTTT CASSADSSNSGNTIYF
. . TRBJ2-5 TRBV14 TGTGCCAGCAGCCAAGATGTGGGGGGCCAAGAGACCCAGTACTTC CASSQDVGGQETQYF
. few TRBJ2-7 TRBV28 TGTGCCAGCAGCCCCCCAACGGGACTTTCCTACGAGCAGTACTTC CASSPPTGLSYEQYF
. . TRBJ2-2 TRBV6-6 TGTGCCAGCAGTTACTCCGGCAGGACCGGGGAGCTGTTTTTT CASSYSGRTGELFF
TRBD2 . TRBJ2-3 TRBV7-3 TGTGCCAGCAGCTTAACTCTAGCGGGAAGCACAGATACGCAGTATTTT CASSLTLAGSTDTQYF
. once TRBJ1-2 TRBV11-2 TGTGCCAGCAGCTATCTTGGAGTCTATGGCTACACCTTC CASSYLGVYGYTF
TRBD2 . TRBJ2-3 TRBV4-2 TGTGCCAGCACCCAACGGTTAAGGACTAGCGGAATGATTAGCACAGATACGCAGTATTTT CASTQRLRTSGMISTDTQYF
. . TRBJ2-1 TRBV7-3 TGTGCCAGCAGTCGTCAGGGGAGCTCCTACAATGAGCAGTTCTTC CASSRQGSSYNEQFF
TRBD1 . TRBJ2-5 TRBV27 TGTGCCAGCAGCGACAGGGAAGAGACCCAGTACTTC CASSDREETQYF
TRBD1 once TRBJ1-2 TRBV14 TGTGCCAGCAGCCATGGGACAGGCGCTAACTATGGCTACACCTTC CASSHGTGANYGYTF
. once TRBJ2-1 TRBV29-1 TGCAGCGTTGATGAGCGGTTACACTCCTACAATGAGCAGTTCTTC CSVDERLHSYNEQFF
TRBD2 . TRBJ2-1 TRBV29-1 TGCAGCGTTGACCGGGCCCAGCGGGGAACCTACAATGAGCAGTTCTTC CSVDRAQRGTYNEQFF
. . TRBJ2-2 TRBV28 TGTGCCAGCAGTTTATCCCAACTAAGCACCGGGGAGCTGTTTTTT CASSLSQLSTGELFF
. . TRBJ1-5 TRBV18 TGTGCCAGCTCACCACCGGCAGGGGTTGATCAGCCCCAGCATTTT CASSPPAGVDQPQHF
TRBD1 . TRBJ1-3 TRBV18 TGTGCCAGCTCACCTGGACAGGCCTCTGGAAACACCATATATTTT CASSPGQASGNTIYF
. . TRBJ1-2 TRBV7-2 TGTGCCAGCAGCCCACTAATGGCTACAAGCTACACCTTC CASSPLMATSYTF
. . TRBJ2-1 TRBV11-2 TGTGCCAGCAGCTTAGTTAGCGGAGAGCAGTTCTTC CASSLVSGEQFF
. . TRBJ1-2 TRBV30 TGTGCCTGGAGTGTACAGGGCTTTGGGGGCTACACCTTC CAWSVQGFGGYTF
TRBD2 . TRBJ2-3 TRBV28 TGTGCCAGCAGTCCAGGGTGGGAGGGGCTTAGAGGCACAGATACGCAGTATTTT CASSPGWEGLRGTDTQYF
. . TRBJ2-7 TRBV10-3 TGTGCCATCAGTGTTGAGGGAGCCTACGAGCAGTACTTC CAISVEGAYEQYF
. . TRBJ2-1 TRBV7-2 TGTGCCAGCAGCTTAGCGCCGGCGGTCCGGTACAATGAGCAGTTCTTC CASSLAPAVRYNEQFF
TRBD1 . TRBJ2-2 TRBV5-1 TGCGCCAGCAGCCTGGGACAGGGGGTCGGGGAGCTGTTTTTT CASSLGQGVGELFF
. . TRBJ2-2 TRBV29-1 TGCAGCGTTTTAAAAAATTCGGCCGGGGAGCTGTTTTTT CSVLKNSAGELFF
. . TRBJ2-7 TRBV18 TGTGCCAGCTCACCCGGGACTTCATCCTACGAGCAGTACTTC CASSPGTSSYEQYF
TRBD1 once TRBJ1-2 TRBV5-8 TGTGCCAGCAGCTTAACTTACAGGGGGTTACATGGCTACACCTTC CASSLTYRGLHGYTF
. . TRBJ2-4 TRBV7-3 TGTGCCAGCAGCCTTGAGAGGGTAGGCCCGGCCAAAAACATTCAGTACTTC CASSLERVGPAKNIQYF
. . TRBJ2-7 TRBV7-8 TGTGCCAGCAGCTTAATAGTAGGAGACGAGCAGTACTTC CASSLIVGDEQYF
. . TRBJ1-2 TRBV18 TGTGCCAGCTCACCACCGAGCAGGGGTGACGGCTACACCTTC CASSPPSRGDGYTF
TRBD1 . TRBJ2-7 TRBV7-9 TGTGCCAGCAGCTTGGGACAGGGGGCCTACGAGCAGTACTTC CASSLGQGAYEQYF
TRBD1 . TRBJ2-7 TRBV30 TGTGCCTGGAGTGTAGGGGGCAACTCCTACGAGCAGTACTTC CAWSVGGNSYEQYF
TRBD1 . TRBJ2-7 TRBV27 TGTGCCAGCACCCCTTATTGGGGACAGGGGTCCGAGCAGTACTTC CASTPYWGQGSEQYF
TRBD1 . TRBJ2-5 TRBV5-4 TGTGCCAGCAGCCGGGACAGACAAGAGACCCAGTACTTC CASSRDRQETQYF
TRBD1 once TRBJ2-3 TRBV6-1 TGTGCCAGCAACTGGCAGGGGGTTGCAGATACGCAGTATTTT CASNWQGVADTQYF
TRBD2 . TRBJ2-2 TRBV12-5 TGTGCTAGTGGTTTGGGGTTGGGGACTAGCGGGAGGGCCGAAATGAGGTCCGGGGAGCTGTTTTTT CASGLGLGTSGRAEMRSGELFF
. . TRBJ1-4 TRBV12-5 TGTGCTAGTGGTTTGGTAGGGGTGGGGGCGCGAAATGAAAAACTGTTTTTT CASGLVGVGARNEKLFF
TRBD1 . TRBJ1-1 TRBV7-9 TGTGCCAGCAGCGCACCGGGACAGGGGACCCTTAACACTGAAGCTTTCTTT CASSAPGQGTLNTEAFF
TRBD1 . TRBJ2-3 TRBV5-1 TGCGCCAGCAGCACGGACAGGAACCCAGATACGCAGTATTTT CASSTDRNPDTQYF
. few TRBJ2-7 TRBV2 TGTGCCAGCAGGGGGCAGTTAGAGCAGTACTTC CASRGQLEQYF
TRBD1 . TRBJ1-2 TRBV6-1 TGTGCCAGCAGTGCGTCCCGGGACAGGGGAAACTATGGCTACACCTTC CASSASRDRGNYGYTF
TRBD2 . TRBJ2-2 TRBV14 TGTGCCAGCAGCCCGGCGGGGCGGGAGGCCGGGGAGCTGTTTTTT CASSPAGREAGELFF
. . TRBJ1-2 TRBV28 TGTGCCAGCAGTTTATACGGGTACTATGGCTACACCTTC CASSLYGYYGYTF
TRBD2 . TRBJ2-7 TRBV2 TGTGCCAGCAGTGAACCGGGAGGGCCTACCAACGAGCAGTACTTC CASSEPGGPTNEQYF
. . TRBJ2-3 TRBV25-1 TGTGCCAGCAGTGAATCAACGGTTTATACGCAGTATTTT CASSESTVYTQYF
TRBD1 . TRBJ2-7 TRBV5-1 TGCGCCAGCGAAACGGGACAGGGATTACACGAGCAGTACTTC CASETGQGLHEQYF
TRBD1 . TRBJ1-5 TRBV13 TGTGCCAGCAGCTTAGGGACAGGGGGAGGTCAGCCCCAGCATTTT CASSLGTGGGQPQHF